This T cell receptor (beta chain) was found in a study of shared clonotypes between healthy human individuals (TCRdb year 2020). For the wider study: Three men and two women, aged 18 to 49 years, made up the cohort. For each donor, CD4 naive and CD4 memory were each given three plates, CD8 naive was given two plates, and CD8 memory was given one plate. To estimate repertoire size and how much clonotypes are shared between individuals, the study performed deep sequencing of blood TCR repertoires from a few healthy adults. To increase sequencing depth and limit assay-specific biases, TCR repertoire library preparation and sequencing were carried out by different laboratories using diverse techniques. Between about 0.85 and 9.5 billion PBMCs per donor were obtained by leukapheresis. Study-level results and caveats: Rarefaction of sorted-subset datasets indicated incomplete sequencing despite the large sequencing depth. Estimated clonotype richness was generally larger for naive than for memory subsets. Because the study included a small number of donors, the genetic and exposure-history diversity represented was limited. Sampling was limited to blood, and TCR repertoires in tissue likely differ from TCR repertoires in blood. Compared with non-shared clonotypes, clonotypes shared by all four sorted-subset donors had higher generation probabilities. Based on pairwise subsampling, the degree of clonotype sharing among donors was expected to be affected by sequencing depth. Sharing across four donors was observed for roughly 5% of naive CD4, over 3% of naive CD8, about 2.3% of memory CD4, and about 0.38% of memory CD8 clonotypes.

TCR CDR3 regions were amplified from genomic DNA by multiplex PCR using the deep immunoSEQ assay. Extracted genomic DNA from each cell subset was distributed evenly across all wells of several immunoSEQ 96-well plates, and each plate was treated as a replicate. Each replicate PCR for sorted subsets received about 0.2 ug genomic DNA, equal to roughly 30,000 T cell genomes. The purified libraries were quantified using a Qubit 3.0 fluorometer, sized with a Bioanalyzer 2100, and then quantified again using the KAPA Library Quantification kit. Every immunoSEQ 96-well plate was sequenced on a separate single-read 150-cycle Illumina NextSeq 550 flow cell. Regarding the original processing steps: Because the immunoSEQ output included only junctional sequences and no quality scores, the filtering could not be the same as the filtering used for full-length reads. Sequences were annotated with PyIR, a Python wrapper for IgBLAST v1.9, and V/J genes and CDR3 were assigned using IMGT germline references. Reads were filtered out if the reads had weak V/J assignments (E-value above 1e-6), no CDR3, stop codons, out-of-frame junctions, or ambiguous translated residues. V3J clonotypes were defined as sequences sharing an identical inferred V gene, J gene, and CDR3 amino acid sequence. Percentage overlap between repertoires was computed as shared unique clonotypes divided by the size of the smaller repertoire. Richness of each repertoire was evaluated using RTK rarefaction, the Chao1 estimator, and Recon v2.1 estimates of unobserved clonotypes. Generation probabilities for all TCRbeta clonotypes obtained by the gDNA method from a handful of donors were computed using OLGA. TCRdb obtained this table from immuneACCESS and retained in-frame rearrangements with V and J assigned. These tables miss some clones; where compared with another copy, unresolved V genes account for less than half of the shortfall, and the remainder is unexplained. The D gene and trimming were derived from the DNA, and the V and J assignments and clone size from that table. This sample has 700,000 to 950,000 clones in its table, and about 96% of those were observed once. Jointly, the top ten make up about 0.25% of the sample.

CD8 naive samples were CD45RO-negative cells positively selected for CCR7, giving a CD45RA+CCR7+ population that excluded TemRA cells. The donors were healthy, HIV-negative adults with no recently reported acute infections or vaccinations. Only Caucasian adults living in Nashville, Tennessee, USA were represented among the donors. After blood collection by leukapheresis, PBMCs were isolated using Ficoll-Histopaque density gradient centrifugation and then cryopreserved in the vapor phase of liquid nitrogen. Analytical flow cytometry was used to check the purity and quantity of each magnetically sorted T cell population. Genomic DNA was isolated from every sorted fraction and measured by UV absorbance on a Nanodrop 2000c. Comment on this clone: Its recognized antigen is unknown. Base qualities were left out, and no much larger clone turns up one base away.

Compared with germline, V lacks 2 bases and J lacks 7 bases; bases without a gene match: 8. The CDR3, from cysteine to phenylalanine, totals 16 residues. The only DNA kept is the CDR3, 48 bases in frame from the first base. The germline V gene sets CDR1 to MNHNS and CDR2 to SASEGT. The origin of this receptor is a man aged 30 to 39 in good health. This receptor chain uses TRBV6-1 and TRBJ2-1; 10 central bases correspond to TRBD2. The specimen sequenced was naive CD8+ T cells sorted from blood. Reading the label with the study, this specimen's cell subset or site is: CD45RA+CCR7+. The DNA sequence is given as TGTGCCAGCAGTGAATATCTAGCGGGAGTACTTAATGAGCAGTTCTTC. This translates into CASSEYLAGVLNEQFF.